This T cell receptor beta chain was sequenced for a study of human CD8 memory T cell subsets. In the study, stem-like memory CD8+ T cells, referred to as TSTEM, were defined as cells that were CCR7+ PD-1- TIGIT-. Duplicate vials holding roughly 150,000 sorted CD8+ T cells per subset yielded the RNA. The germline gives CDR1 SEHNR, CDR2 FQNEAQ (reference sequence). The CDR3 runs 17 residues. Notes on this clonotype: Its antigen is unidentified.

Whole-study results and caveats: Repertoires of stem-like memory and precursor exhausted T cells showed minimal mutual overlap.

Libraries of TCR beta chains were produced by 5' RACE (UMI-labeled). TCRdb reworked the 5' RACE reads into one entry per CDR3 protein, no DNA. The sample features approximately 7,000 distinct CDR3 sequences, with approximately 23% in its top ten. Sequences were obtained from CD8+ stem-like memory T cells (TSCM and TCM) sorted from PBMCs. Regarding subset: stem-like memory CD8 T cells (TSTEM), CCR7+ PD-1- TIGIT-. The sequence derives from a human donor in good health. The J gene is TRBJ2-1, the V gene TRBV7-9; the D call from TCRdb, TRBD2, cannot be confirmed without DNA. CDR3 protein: CASSLLAGGALGTEQFF.